The TCR beta chain described here comes from a study of PD-1 blockade in classical Hodgkin lymphoma. Time point meaning: cycle 4 day 1 (C4D1), after 5 to 7 weeks of nivolumab. Autologous stem cell transplantation was followed by relapse in every patient, and brentuximab vedotin exposure varied. V shed 2 bases and J 3 bases; nucleotides not matched to a gene: 7. There are 16 residues in the CDR3. Germline V CDR1 and CDR2: LGHNA, YNFKEQ. In regard to this clone: Its antigen is as yet unknown.

Clones were sequenced by immunoSEQ multiplex PCR, and TCRdb holds only the in-frame ones, with some missing. The data hold 31,000 or so clones, with 65% to 85% observed a single time. Study outcomes and limitations: While CD8+ TCR diversity did not rise significantly by C4D1, CD4+ TCR diversity did. TCR diversity at baseline was reported to be reduced in newly diagnosed patients relative to healthy donors.

V and J are TRBV4-2 and TRBJ2-7; 10 nucleotides match TRBD2. Here the sequenced sample was peripheral blood mononuclear cells (PBMCs), taken before the fourth cycle of nivolumab. The clonotype originates from a human donor with classical Hodgkin lymphoma. CDR3 nucleotide sequence: TGTGCCAGCAGCCAAAGTACTAGCGGGACCTACTACGAGCAGTACTTC. Amino acid sequence: CASSQSTSGTYYEQYF.